This T cell receptor beta chain was sequenced during a study of response to subunit inactivated influenza vaccine. There are many counts of this clonotype. Its antigen is not known. Study observations and caveats: That few new T cells are recruited by each seasonal influenza vaccination was the authors' suggestion.

Using its own MiXCR run on the RT-PCR reads, TCRdb lists one record per CDR3 protein. In the table there are 550,000 to 650,000 distinct CDR3 sequences, 10% to 15% of which are singletons. This CDR3 is built from 14 residues. CDR1 and CDR2 from the germline V gene are DFQATT and SNEGSKA (reference sequence). V was trimmed by 1 base and J by 5 bases, leaving 14 bases between them. Sample: PBMCs from blood, taken on the day of vaccination. The J gene is TRBJ1-1, the V gene TRBV20-1; tentative D call: TRBD1 (6 bases). The sequence derives from a man in his fifties or sixties who received an inactivated influenza vaccine. The CDR3 loop is CSARVGGGRTEAFF. DNA for the CDR3: TGCAGTGCTAGAGTTGGGGGCGGAAGGACTGAAGCTTTCTTT.